This T cell receptor beta chain came from a study of shared clonotypes between healthy human individuals. The CDR3 has 14 residues. Germline-derived CDR1 and CDR2 are LNHDA and SQIVND (reference sequence). Trimming removed 10 bases at V and 6 bases at J, with 21 bases between. Cells designated naive CD8 were CD45RO-negative and were positively selected for CCR7, with terminally differentiated effector memory CD45RA+ cells excluded. The donors, healthy adults who were HIV-negative, had experienced no recent acute infections or vaccinations. Clones were read by immunoSEQ multiplex PCR, and TCRdb kept only the in-frame ones, dropping some. Among under 2,000,000 clones listed, approximately 94% were seen once.

The chain carries TRBV19 and TRBJ1-2; D is perhaps TRBD1 (6 bases). Sample: naive CD8+ T cells sorted from blood. The receptor was isolated from a man between 18 and 29 years old in good health. This CDR3 is CATQEALGADGYTF. The DNA for the CDR3 is TGTGCCACCCAGGAGGCTCTGGGGGCGGATGGCTACACCTTC.